This is a list of T cell receptor beta chains from one sample in a study of vaccination and CD4 T cells after COVID-19. No antigens are known for them. TCRdb redid the calling of the PCR reads with MiXCR, one entry per CDR3 protein. The sample shows approximately 9,800 distinct CDR3 sequences, around 42% of them seen only once. Sequencing was done on a sample of CD4+ T cells from blood, cultured in vitro. All receptors come from a human donor in good health. Each CDR3 is given with its conserved first and last residue.

v_call: TRBV2; j_call: TRBJ1-5; cdr3_aa: CASSSPFAGANQPQHF
v_call: TRBV5-1; j_call: TRBJ2-5; cdr3_aa: CASSEIAGQETQYF
v_call: TRBV6-1; j_call: TRBJ1-3; cdr3_aa: CASRAGGSIYSGNTIYF
v_call: TRBV6-2/TRBV6-3; j_call: TRBJ2-7; cdr3_aa: CASSWQGLVYEQYF
v_call: TRBV20-1; j_call: TRBJ2-3; cdr3_aa: CSARDRTSEYADTQYF
v_call: TRBV9; j_call: TRBJ2-1; cdr3_aa: CASSGTGTSGKGEQFF
v_call: TRBV29-1; j_call: TRBJ1-5; cdr3_aa: CSVGGNSNQPQHF
v_call: TRBV28; j_call: TRBJ1-2; cdr3_aa: CASSSFGRGQLNYGYTF
v_call: TRBV7-9; j_call: TRBJ2-7; cdr3_aa: CASSLGVPEQYF
v_call: TRBV6-5; j_call: TRBJ2-7; cdr3_aa: CASSLGLPPYEQYF
v_call: TRBV28; j_call: TRBJ1-5; cdr3_aa: CASRKQGQGNQPQHF
v_call: TRBV6-2/TRBV6-3; j_call: TRBJ1-5; cdr3_aa: CASSYGQGADQPQHF
v_call: TRBV25-1; j_call: TRBJ2-1; cdr3_aa: CTTVKYEGQVHNEQFF
v_call: TRBV20-1; j_call: TRBJ2-3; cdr3_aa: CSARVPGGTDTQYF
v_call: TRBV6-5; j_call: TRBJ1-6; cdr3_aa: CASSYGGPLSSPLHF
v_call: TRBV20-1; j_call: TRBJ2-5; cdr3_aa: CSAPYREGETQYF
v_call: TRBV20-1; j_call: TRBJ2-7; cdr3_aa: CSGGSGTVNYEQYF
v_call: TRBV7-2; j_call: TRBJ1-5; cdr3_aa: CASSPGRMEDQPQHF
v_call: TRBV6-2/TRBV6-3; j_call: TRBJ2-1; cdr3_aa: CASRRDGASYNEQFF
v_call: TRBV14; j_call: TRBJ2-1; cdr3_aa: CASSQVKGRSYNEQFF
v_call: TRBV6-4; j_call: TRBJ2-7; cdr3_aa: CASSDGEGNEQYF
v_call: TRBV20-1; j_call: TRBJ2-3; cdr3_aa: CSATGGASLADTQYF
v_call: TRBV2; j_call: TRBJ2-7; cdr3_aa: CASTPRGLGAGVTYEQYF
v_call: TRBV6-5; j_call: TRBJ1-1; cdr3_aa: CASSSATGGTEAFF
v_call: TRBV28; j_call: TRBJ1-2; cdr3_aa: CANSDRAYGYTF